Following are 28 T cell receptor beta chains from one sample sequenced in a study of blood T cell repertoires in COVID-19. Clones were sequenced by immunoSEQ multiplex PCR, and TCRdb holds only the in-frame ones, with some missing. Of about 88,000 clones in the sample, 91% were seen once. The material sequenced was peripheral blood. All receptors derive from a human donor with active COVID-19. The donor label of this sample is uncertain.

The genes are TRBV4-1 and TRBJ1-1; tentatively, D is TRBD1 (5 bases). V lost 4 bases to trimming and J lost 1 base, with 28 bases between them. The CDR3 contains 20 residues. Germline V gene data show CDR1 as MGHRA and CDR2 as YSYEKL. CDR3: CASSPKARETGRNQNTEAFF. The CDR3 nucleotides read TGCGCCAGCAGCCCAAAGGCCAGAGAAACAGGACGAAACCAGAACACTGAAGCTTTCTTT.

This chain uses TRBV3-1 (or the pseudogene TRBV3-2) with TRBJ2-5; no clear D. The germline gives CDR1 LGHDT, CDR2 YNNKEL (reference sequence). V lost 2 bases, J lost 3 bases, and 4 bases lay in between. There are 12 residues in the CDR3. CDR3: CASSQREETQYF. CDR3 coding DNA: TGTGCCAGCAGCCAAAGAGAAGAGACCCAGTACTTC.

The CDR3 DNA sequence: TGTGCCAGCAGCTCATTGTTAGCGGGGGGCACAGATACGCAGTATTTT. Translated: CASSSLLAGGTDTQYF. The chain combines TRBV7-9 with TRBJ2-3, with 9 bases matching TRBD2. Germline CDR1 reads SEHNR; CDR2 reads FQNEAQ (reference sequence). The ends lost 4 bases at V and 1 base at J; junction bases unmatched: 6. The CDR3 runs to 16 residues.

The chain employs TRBV6-2 or TRBV6-3 and TRBJ2-1, with TRBD2 identical over 14 bases. Germline trimming cut 2 bases from V and 4 bases from J; bases unmatched to any gene: 10. This CDR3 spans 19 amino acids. CDR1 and CDR2 from the germline V gene are MNHEY and SVGEGT. The CDR3 here is CASSYLRLTSGGAYNEQFF. The CDR3 nucleotides read TGTGCCAGCAGTTACCTTCGTCTGACTAGCGGGGGGGCATACAATGAGCAGTTCTTC.

The chain uses TRBV5-5 and TRBJ1-5; no definite D call. The germline gives CDR1 SGHKS, CDR2 YYEKEE (reference sequence). Trimming pared 0 bases from V and 6 bases from J, leaving 13 bases between. The CDR3 spans 15 residues. DNA for the CDR3: TGTGCCAGCAGCTTGGCCGGGAGGGTTGTTCAGCCCCAGCATTTT. Translation: CASSLAGRVVQPQHF.

V usage is TRBV7-2 and J usage is TRBJ2-3; 13 nucleotides match TRBD2. Germline V lookup: CDR1 SGHTA, CDR2 FQGNSA. This CDR3 comprises 15 residues. J lost 5 bases, V lost 4 bases, and 3 bases had no gene match. The CDR3 sequence: CASSYWTSGGDTQYF. CDR3 DNA sequence: TGTGCCAGCAGCTATTGGACTAGCGGGGGAGATACGCAGTATTTT.

This chain connects TRBV19 to TRBJ1-3; the D is unclear. V was clipped by 6 bases and J by 3 bases, with 15 bases between them. The V gene's germline CDR1 is LNHDA and CDR2 SQIVND (reference sequence). The CDR3 covers 15 residues. The CDR3 DNA follows: TGTGCCAGTAGCCTCCGGGATCCGGGTGGAAACACCATATATTTT. This gives the protein CASSLRDPGGNTIYF.

The CDR3 DNA follows: TGTGCTAGTGGTTTGGGCCTAGCGGGGGGGGCAGATACGCAGTATTTT. Its protein product is CASGLGLAGGADTQYF. The chain employs TRBV12-5 and TRBJ2-3; 12 nucleotides align to TRBD2. The junction had 3 bases not matched to a gene; V was cut back by 1 base and J by 4 bases. This CDR3 has 16 amino acids. Looked up from germline, CDR1 is LGHNT and CDR2 is FRNRAP.

The chain uses TRBV28 and TRBJ1-5; D call uncertain. The CDR3 contains 15 residues. The V gene lost 6 bases and the J gene lost 7 bases, with 19 bases spanning the gap. Germline CDR1 MDHEN, CDR2 SYDVKM. CDR3 loop: CASSLVRRVGQPQHF. The DNA of the CDR3 is TGTGCCAGCAGCCTTGTGAGGAGGGTCGGGCAGCCCCAGCATTTT.

The chain couples TRBV7-9 to TRBJ1-5; 10 bases align to TRBD1. This CDR3 has 15 residues. Germline CDR1 SEHNR, CDR2 FQNEAQ (reference sequence). With V trimmed by 4 bases and J by 6 bases, 6 bases remained unmatched. The CDR3: CASSSGQGTFQPQHF. The CDR3 nucleotides are TGTGCCAGCAGCTCGGGACAGGGGACATTTCAGCCCCAGCATTTT.

The rearrangement uses TRBV10-2 and TRBJ2-1; 13 bases agree with TRBD2. This CDR3 is 14 amino acids long. The V and J ends lost 8 bases and 5 bases, in that order; junction bases with no gene match: 3. Germline V gives CDR1 WSHSY, CDR2 SAAADI. The CDR3 here is CASGTSGENNEQFF. CDR3 DNA: TGCGCCAGCGGGACTAGCGGGGAGAACAATGAGCAGTTCTTC.

The chain uses TRBV14 and TRBJ2-5; D is undetermined. V lost 0 bases to trimming and J lost 7 bases, with 12 bases between them. The germline gives CDR1 SGHDN, CDR2 FVKESK. This CDR3 is 14 amino acids long. CDR3 DNA sequence: TGTGCCAGCAGCCAAGATGAGGCGAGATTGACCCAGTACTTC. Translation gives CASSQDEARLTQYF.

J is TRBJ1-2 and V is TRBV19; TRBD1 agrees at 9 bases. V gave up 6 bases and J gave up 8 bases; unmatched junction bases: 13. This CDR3 is built from 15 residues. The germline V gene has CDR1 LNHDA and CDR2 SQIVND (reference sequence). CDR3 nucleotide sequence: TGTGCCAGTAGAGTTACAGGGGGCGATTTTAGCGGCTACACCTTC. This codes for CASRVTGGDFSGYTF.

The J gene is TRBJ2-1, the V gene TRBV27, with D possibly being TRBD2 (5 bases). With 8 bases removed from V and 6 bases from J, the gap between germline ends came to 8 bases. In germline, CDR1 is MNHEY, CDR2 SMNVEV (reference sequence). The CDR3 runs to 11 residues. The CDR3 DNA sequence: TGTGCCAGCGTGCGGGCCAATGAGCAGTTCTTC. It translates to CASVRANEQFF.

The chain links TRBV6-5 to TRBJ1-1; D is ambiguous. Germline lookup yields CDR1 MNHEY and CDR2 SVGAGI. V lost 0 bases and J lost 2, with 10 bases in between. There are 15 residues in the CDR3. The CDR3 loop reads CASSYSISGNTEAFF. For the CDR3, the DNA is TGTGCCAGCAGTTACTCGATCAGCGGAAACACTGAAGCTTTCTTT.

J is TRBJ1-2 and V is TRBV3-1 (or the pseudogene TRBV3-2); 7 nucleotides align to TRBD1. The CDR3 sequence is 15 residues long. The V segment lost 1 base and the J segment 2 bases; nucleotides outside the gene matches: 4. Germline CDR1 and CDR2: LGHDT and YNNKEL (reference sequence). DNA for the CDR3: TGTGCCAGCAGCCAAGTGCAGGGGGGAAACTATGGCTACACCTTC. This gives the protein CASSQVQGGNYGYTF.

This sequence joins TRBV2 and TRBJ2-2, with 9 bases identical to TRBD1. After removal of 6 bases from V and 5 bases from J, the junction contained 13 bases not matched to a gene. In germline, CDR1 is SNHLY, CDR2 FYNNEI. The CDR3 contains 17 residues. This chain's CDR3 is CASRQQTGTGTTGELFF. The CDR3 DNA follows: TGTGCCAGCAGACAACAGACCGGGACAGGGACGACCGGGGAGCTGTTTTTT.

This chain connects TRBV19 to TRBJ1-2; TRBD1 aligns across 7 bases. The CDR3 totals 18 residues. From germline, CDR1 is LNHDA and CDR2 SQIVND (reference sequence). Trimming cost V 2 bases and J 1 base; bases outside gene matches: 13. CDR3 in amino acids: CASSIRAIWDSNNYGYTF. CDR3 coding DNA: TGTGCCAGTAGTATACGTGCCATCTGGGACAGCAATAACTATGGCTACACCTTC.

This chain uses TRBV25-1 with TRBJ1-1; weak D call: TRBD1 (6 bases). The V end was cut by 3 bases, the J end by 6 bases, with 17 bases between. Germline V lookup: CDR1 MGHDK, CDR2 SYGVNS. CDR3 length equals 15 residues. The DNA of the CDR3 is TGTGCCAGCAGTGAGCTCAGCATCAGGGGCGCTGAAGCTTTCTTT. Translation gives CASSELSIRGAEAFF.

The chain employs TRBV10-3 and TRBJ2-3; 12 bases align to TRBD2. CDR1 is ENHRY, CDR2 SYGVKD, per germline. The CDR3 has 15 amino acids. V shed 6 bases and J 2 bases; nucleotides not matched to a gene: 3. The CDR3 spells CAISSSGGATDTQYF. The CDR3, as DNA: TGTGCCATCAGCTCTAGCGGGGGGGCCACAGATACGCAGTATTTT.

The chain couples TRBV2 to TRBJ1-1, with TRBD1 as a possible D gene (6 bases). Germline CDR1 SNHLY, CDR2 FYNNEI. V was shortened by 6 bases and J by 0 bases, with 23 bases between the two germline ends. The CDR3 consists of 18 residues. CDR3 region: CASRGGMTVQPLNTEAFF. The CDR3, as DNA: TGTGCCAGCAGAGGGGGAATGACAGTTCAACCACTGAACACTGAAGCTTTCTTT.

This rearrangement joins TRBV6-5 to TRBJ1-4; the D gene is possibly TRBD1 (5 bases). Germline V gene lookup returns CDR1 MNHEY and CDR2 SVGAGI. The CDR3 spans 13 residues. Trimming shortened V by 5 bases and J by 4 bases, and 8 bases separated the two germline ends. The CDR3 reads CASSQGGNEKLFF. DNA for the CDR3: TGTGCCAGCAGTCAGGGTGGTAATGAAAAACTGTTTTTT.

The chain links TRBV6-4 to TRBJ1-5, with D perhaps TRBD1 (5 bases). The CDR3 consists of 14 residues. CDR1 MRHNA and CDR2 SNTAGT come from the germline V gene. Trimming removed 6 bases from V and 3 bases from J, with 12 bases in between. The CDR3 DNA follows: TGTGCCAGCAGACAAACAGGAAACAATCAGCCCCAGCATTTT. It codes for CASRQTGNNQPQHF.

The chain links TRBV6-2 or TRBV6-3 to TRBJ2-1; TRBD2 matches at 7 bases. V was clipped by 4 bases and J by 2 bases; unmatched bases: 8. Germline CDR1 and CDR2: MNHEY and SVGEGT. The CDR3 length is 16 residues. CDR3 residues: CASSSGLAVTYNEQFF. CDR3 DNA sequence: TGTGCCAGCAGTTCCGGCCTAGCGGTAACCTACAATGAGCAGTTCTTC.

This chain joins TRBV19 and TRBJ2-2; a weak D match, TRBD2 (5 bases). CDR3 size: 16 residues. Trimming cost V 3 bases and J 1 base, with 12 bases left between them. The germline V gene encodes CDR1 LNHDA and CDR2 SQIVND (reference sequence). CDR3 DNA: TGTGCCAGTAGTATCGTGGGAGCCCAGAACACCGGGGAGCTGTTTTTT. Its protein is CASSIVGAQNTGELFF.

The V and J genes are TRBV5-6 and TRBJ2-2; 9 positions agree with TRBD1. The CDR3 totals 17 residues. Per the germline V gene, CDR1 is SGHDT and CDR2 is YYEEEE. With V trimmed by 4 bases and J by 5 bases, 12 bases remained unmatched. The CDR3 DNA sequence: TGTGCCAGCAGCAGGCCGGGGACAGGGAGGGGGACCGGGGAGCTGTTTTTT. As protein: CASSRPGTGRGTGELFF.

Here the CDR3 reads CASNRDRNYYEQYF. CDR3 in DNA: TGTGCCAGCAATCGGGACAGAAATTACTACGAGCAGTACTTC. The gene calls are TRBV6-6 and TRBJ2-7; TRBD1 aligns across 7 bases. V was clipped by 7 bases and J by 3 bases; unmatched bases: 9. Germline CDR1 MNHNY, CDR2 SVGAGI (reference sequence). The CDR3 runs 14 residues.

The genes are TRBV7-9 and TRBJ2-1, with 9 bases that match TRBD1. The germline V gene has CDR1 SEHNR and CDR2 FQNEAQ (reference sequence). Unmatched junction bases numbered 4, after V lost 3 bases and J lost 10 bases. CDR3 length: 13 residues. The CDR3 bases are TGTGCCAGCAGCTTCGGGACAGGGCTCGAGCAGTTCTTC. Translation gives CASSFGTGLEQFF.